Below are 8 T cell receptor beta chains sequenced from a single sample in a study of blood T cell repertoires in COVID-19 (TCRdb year 2020). The protocol used for the library was the immunoSEQ multiplex PCR assay. TCRdb re-hosts the immuneACCESS table, in-frame sequences only. Its copies lack some clones; in the studies checked, an unresolved V gene accounts for under half of them, and the cause for the rest is not known. The sample table holds about 260,000 clones, of which about 87% were seen once. The ten largest clones capture about 9.1% of the sample. Sequencing was done on a sample of peripheral blood. The receptors were gathered from a human donor in a cohort sampled during active COVID-19.

The CDR3 bases are TGTGCCAGCAGCTTCTTTGAGGACAGGGCCGAGCAGTTCTTC. It is translated as CASSFFEDRAEQFF. This chain joins TRBV11-1 and TRBJ2-1; TRBD1 aligns across 8 bases. With 3 bases clipped from V and 10 bases from J, the junction kept 8 bases outside the gene matches. The germline gives CDR1 SGHAT, CDR2 FQDESV (reference sequence). The CDR3 is 14 amino acids.

The chain joins TRBV28 to TRBJ1-1, with D perhaps TRBD1 (6 bases). Germline V gives CDR1 MDHEN, CDR2 SYDVKM. V gave up 11 bases and J gave up 5 bases, with 24 bases separating them. This CDR3 has 15 residues. This CDR3 reads CAVQKYGGGGTEAFF. CDR3 coding DNA: TGTGCCGTCCAAAAGTATGGGGGCGGGGGTACTGAAGCTTTCTTT.

This chain links TRBV7-8 with TRBJ2-1, with 10 bases lining up with TRBD2. Trimming at V came to 5 bases and at J to 8 bases, leaving 15 bases not matched to a gene. The CDR3 sequence is 17 residues long. Germline V lookup: CDR1 SGHVS, CDR2 FQNEAQ. In DNA form, the CDR3 reads TGTGCCAGCAGCAACCGGGCGCCCCTAGCGGGAGCCCATGAGCAGTTCTTC. Translated, it gives CASSNRAPLAGAHEQFF.

V usage is TRBV18 and J usage is TRBJ2-3, with D possibly being TRBD2 (7 bases). CDR1 is KGHSH and CDR2 is LQKENI in the germline V gene. The V end lost 6 bases, the J end lost 2 bases, and 36 bases lay between the germline ends. The CDR3 length is 22 residues. The CDR3 DNA follows: TGTGCCAGCTCCACCTTAAGGTGGGGGGGGGCCCGAGTCGGCGCGAACACAGATACGCAGTATTTT. Translating gives CASSTLRWGGARVGANTDTQYF.

This clone came up a few times. The chain couples TRBV7-2 to TRBJ1-5, with D possibly TRBD1 on 5 matching bases. In germline, CDR1 is SGHTA, CDR2 FQGNSA. The CDR3 length is 15 residues. V was trimmed by 1 base and J by 3 bases, leaving 10 bases between them. The CDR3 DNA is TGTGCCAGCAGCTTAGGGGGCCCCCCCAATCAGCCCCAGCATTTT. It specifies CASSLGGPPNQPQHF.

This clone was seen once. CDR3 protein: CASSSNSRTGGIYGYTF. Here the CDR3 DNA reads TGTGCCAGCAGTTCAAACTCCCGGACAGGGGGGATCTATGGCTACACCTTC. V usage is TRBV25-1 and J usage is TRBJ1-2; 10 bases are a match to TRBD1. Looked up from germline, CDR1 is MGHDK and CDR2 is SYGVNS. This CDR3 region has 17 residues. V lost 5 bases, J lost 4 bases, and 13 bases stayed unmatched.

V is TRBV9 and J is TRBJ2-5, with 14 positions matching TRBD2. This CDR3 region has 18 residues. V lost 4 bases to trimming and J lost 5 bases; unmatched junction nucleotides: 13. The germline CDR1 and CDR2 sequences are SGDLS and YYNGEE. The CDR3 sequence: CASSTGTSGSKGGETQYF. As DNA, the CDR3 is TGTGCCAGCAGCACCGGGACTAGCGGGAGCAAGGGAGGCGAGACCCAGTACTTC.

This chain connects TRBV2 to TRBJ2-5; 15 bases are a match to TRBD2. Germline values: CDR1 SNHLY, CDR2 FYNNEI. V lost 8 bases to trimming and J lost 2 bases; unmatched junction nucleotides: 3. The CDR3 is made up of 15 amino acids. The CDR3 region is CASLGTSGRQETQYF. DNA for the CDR3: TGTGCCAGCCTCGGGACTAGCGGGAGGCAAGAGACCCAGTACTTC.